The 7 T cell receptor beta chains given below trace back to one sample, sequenced in a study of CD8+CD57+ T cells in acquired aplastic anemia (dated by TCRdb to about 2018). Sequenced using an Illumina HiSeq 2000. Genomic DNA served as template for TCR beta VDJ combination and CDR3 sequence profiling. TCRdb passed the public sequencing reads through fastp at Q25 and MiXCR, retaining productive beta sequences. Every distinct CDR3 protein forms one entry, paired with its most common genes and DNA. Recorded for this sample are 150,000 to 200,000 distinct CDR3 sequences; 35% to 55% of them occurred a single time. About 1.1% of the sample comes from the top ten. The sample consisted of sorted CD4+, CD8+, or CD8+CD57+ T cells (not recorded which) from PBMCs. The receptors derive from a human donor in good health.

The CDR3 spells CSVKFLSGTGTDTQYF. The CDR3 DNA reads as TGCAGCGTTAAGTTTCTCAGTGGGACAGGCACAGATACGCAGTATTTT. This rearrangement joins TRBV29-1 to TRBJ2-3; TRBD1 matches 7 bases. Germline loops: CDR1 SQVTM, CDR2 ANQGSEA. The J segment lost 1 base and the V segment lost 5 bases, leaving 12 bases of the junction unmatched. The CDR3 runs to 16 residues.

The V and J genes are TRBV5-2 and TRBJ2-2; TRBD2, the D gene given by the table, was not confirmed from the DNA. TRBV5-2 is a listed pseudogene. CDR3 length equals 17 residues. CDR3 in DNA: TGTGCCAGCAACGGAGGGACTAGCGGGGGGAACACCGGGGAGCTGTTTTTT. Translated, it gives CASNGGTSGGNTGELFF.

Within the sample, this clonotype is medium-sized. The chain combines TRBV7-6 with TRBJ2-5; D remains unclear. V was trimmed by 0 bases and J by 5 bases, leaving 1 base between them. Germline values: CDR1 SGHVS, CDR2 FNYEAQ. CDR3 size: 11 residues. The CDR3 DNA sequence: TGTGCCAGCAGCTTAGCGGAGACCCAGTACTTC. Translating it yields CASSLAETQYF.

Concerning this clonotype: This could be a read error, since a much larger clone is one nucleotide away. J is TRBJ1-5 and V is TRBV20-1; 9 bases align to TRBD1. This CDR3 region has 14 residues. CDR1 DFQATT and CDR2 SNEGSKA come from the germline V gene (reference sequence). The trim removed 1 base at V and 5 bases at J, leaving 3 bases unmatched. DNA for the CDR3: TGCAGTGCTAGAGGGGACAGGGACTATCAGCCCCAGCATTTT. This codes for CSARGDRDYQPQHF.

V usage is TRBV6-2 or TRBV6-3 and J usage is TRBJ1-1; D not certain. V shed 2 bases and J shed 0 bases, with 22 bases lying between them. The CDR3 runs 19 residues. From germline, CDR1 is MNHEY and CDR2 SVGEGT. In DNA form, the CDR3 reads TGTGCCAGCAGTTACATCCCTCGGTTTCCGGTTTTGATGAACACTGAAGCTTTCTTT. Its protein product is CASSYIPRFPVLMNTEAFF.

This clonotype occurred many times. The chain employs TRBV7-2 and TRBJ1-5, with 7 bases aligning to TRBD1. Germline values: CDR1 SGHTA, CDR2 FQGNSA. The CDR3 loop spans 16 amino acids. The V segment lost 3 bases and the J segment 2 bases; nucleotides outside the gene matches: 7. CDR3 in amino acids: CASSLQGDLGNQPQHF. Written as DNA, the CDR3 is TGTGCCAGCAGCTTGCAGGGGGACCTTGGCAATCAGCCCCAGCATTTT. The whole variable domain, filled in from reference TRBV7-2 and TRBJ1-5, reads GAGVSQSPSNKVTEKGKDVELRCDPISGHTALYWYRQSLGQGLEFLIYFQGNSAPDKSGLPSDRFSAERTGGSVSTLTIQRTQQEDSAVYLCASSLQGDLGNQPQHFGDGTRLSIL.

This clonotype was found many times. DNA of the CDR3: TGTGCCAGCAGCCCGATGGAACCGACTCTCTACTACGAGCAGTACTTC. Translation gives CASSPMEPTLYYEQYF. The chain uses TRBV9 and TRBJ2-7, with D unresolved. CDR1 SGDLS and CDR2 YYNGEE come from the germline V gene. With 4 bases removed from V and 3 bases from J, the gap between germline ends came to 20 bases. This CDR3 region has 16 residues.